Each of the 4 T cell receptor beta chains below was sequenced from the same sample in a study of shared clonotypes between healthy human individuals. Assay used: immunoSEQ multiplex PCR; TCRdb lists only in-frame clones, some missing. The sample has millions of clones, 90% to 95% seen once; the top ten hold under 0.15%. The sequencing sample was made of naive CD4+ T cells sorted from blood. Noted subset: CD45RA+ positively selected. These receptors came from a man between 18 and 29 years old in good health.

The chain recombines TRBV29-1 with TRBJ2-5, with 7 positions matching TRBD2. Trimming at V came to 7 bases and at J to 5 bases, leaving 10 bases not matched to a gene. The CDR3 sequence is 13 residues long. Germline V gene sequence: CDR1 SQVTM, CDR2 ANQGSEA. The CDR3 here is CSAGSVGGETQYF. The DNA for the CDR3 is TGCAGCGCCGGCAGTGTGGGAGGGGAGACCCAGTACTTC.

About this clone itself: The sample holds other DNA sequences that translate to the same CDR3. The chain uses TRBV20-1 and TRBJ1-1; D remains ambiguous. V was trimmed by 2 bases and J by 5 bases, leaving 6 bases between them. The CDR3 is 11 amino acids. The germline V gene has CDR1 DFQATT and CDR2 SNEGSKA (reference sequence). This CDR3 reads CSARKGTEAFF. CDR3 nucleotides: TGCAGTGCTAGAAAAGGGACTGAAGCTTTCTTT.

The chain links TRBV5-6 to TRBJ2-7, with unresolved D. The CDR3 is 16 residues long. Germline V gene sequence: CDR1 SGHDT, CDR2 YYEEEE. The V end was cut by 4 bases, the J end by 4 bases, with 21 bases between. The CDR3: CASSIGITVRPYEQYF. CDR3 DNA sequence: TGTGCCAGCAGCATAGGAATTACAGTCCGCCCTTACGAGCAGTACTTC.

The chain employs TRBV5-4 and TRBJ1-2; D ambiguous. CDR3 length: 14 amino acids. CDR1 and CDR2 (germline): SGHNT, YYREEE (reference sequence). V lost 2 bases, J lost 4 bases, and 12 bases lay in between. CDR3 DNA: TGTGCCAGCAGCTTAACAGCAGCACCCTATGGCTACACCTTC. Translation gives CASSLTAAPYGYTF.